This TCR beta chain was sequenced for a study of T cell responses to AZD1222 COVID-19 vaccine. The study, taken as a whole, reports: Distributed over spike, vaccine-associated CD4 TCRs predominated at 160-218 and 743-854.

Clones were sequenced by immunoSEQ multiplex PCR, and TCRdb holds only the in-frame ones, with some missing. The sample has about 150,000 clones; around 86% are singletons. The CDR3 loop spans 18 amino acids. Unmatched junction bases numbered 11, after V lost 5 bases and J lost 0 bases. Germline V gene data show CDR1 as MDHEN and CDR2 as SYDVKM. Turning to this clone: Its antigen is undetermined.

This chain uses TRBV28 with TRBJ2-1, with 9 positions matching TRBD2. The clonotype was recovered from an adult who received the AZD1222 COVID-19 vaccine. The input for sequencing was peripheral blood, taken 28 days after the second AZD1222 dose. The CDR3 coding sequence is TGTGCCAGCAGTCCCCCCCTGTATAGCGGGGGCTCCTACAATGAGCAGTTCTTC. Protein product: CASSPPLYSGGSYNEQFF.